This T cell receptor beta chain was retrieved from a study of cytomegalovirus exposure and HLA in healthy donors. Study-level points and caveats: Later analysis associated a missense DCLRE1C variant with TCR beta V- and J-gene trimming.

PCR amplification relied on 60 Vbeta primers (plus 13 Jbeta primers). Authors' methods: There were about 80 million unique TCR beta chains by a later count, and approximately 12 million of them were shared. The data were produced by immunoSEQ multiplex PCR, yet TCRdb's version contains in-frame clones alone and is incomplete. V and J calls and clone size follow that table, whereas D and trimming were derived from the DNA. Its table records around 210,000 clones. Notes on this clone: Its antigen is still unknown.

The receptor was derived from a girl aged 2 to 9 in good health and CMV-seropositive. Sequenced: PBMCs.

In DNA form, the CDR3 reads TGTGCCAGCAGCTCGGGACTAGCGGGTGGTACAGATACGCAGTATTTT. Its translation: CASSSGLAGGTDTQYF. The gene calls are TRBV7-3 and TRBJ2-3; 12 bases line up with TRBD2. This CDR3 is 16 amino acids long. Germline trimming cut 4 bases from V and 3 bases from J; bases unmatched to any gene: 5. Germline loops: CDR1 SGHTA, CDR2 FQGTGA.